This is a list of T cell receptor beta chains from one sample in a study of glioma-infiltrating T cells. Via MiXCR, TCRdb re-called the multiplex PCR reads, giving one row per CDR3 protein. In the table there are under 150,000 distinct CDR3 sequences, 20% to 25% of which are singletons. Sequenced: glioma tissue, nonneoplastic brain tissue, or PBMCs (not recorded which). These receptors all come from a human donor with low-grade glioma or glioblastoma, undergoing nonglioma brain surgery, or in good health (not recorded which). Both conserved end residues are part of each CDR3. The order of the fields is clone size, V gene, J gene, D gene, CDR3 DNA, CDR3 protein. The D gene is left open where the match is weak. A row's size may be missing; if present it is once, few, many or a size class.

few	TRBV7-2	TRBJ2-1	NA	TGTGCCAGCAGCTTAGGTGGTGGGGCCCGCTACAATGAGCAGTTCTTC	CASSLGGGARYNEQFF
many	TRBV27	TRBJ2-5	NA	TGTGCCAGCAGTTTGGCCCAGACCCAAGAGACCCAGTACTTC	CASSLAQTQETQYF
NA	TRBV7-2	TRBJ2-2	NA	TGTGCCAGCAGCTCGGGGAACGGGGAGCTGTTTTTT	CASSSGNGELFF
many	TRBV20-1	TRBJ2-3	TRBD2	TGCAGTGCTAGCGGGGGGGGGGCAGATACGCAGTATTTT	CSASGGGADTQYF
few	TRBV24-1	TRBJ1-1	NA	TGTGCCACCAGTGATTCCGGGAGTGGGAACACTGAAGCTTTCTTT	CATSDSGSGNTEAFF
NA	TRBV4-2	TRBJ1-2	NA	TGTGCCAGCAGCCAGTCACAGGGTCTCTATGGCTACACCTTC	CASSQSQGLYGYTF
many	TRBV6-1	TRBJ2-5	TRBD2	TGTGCCAGCAGCCGTACTAGCGGAGCTGTAGAGACCCAGTACTTC	CASSRTSGAVETQYF
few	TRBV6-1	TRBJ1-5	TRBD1	TGTGCCAGCAGTAAGGGGGACAGGGGGCAAGGCAATCAGCCCCAGCATTTT	CASSKGDRGQGNQPQHF
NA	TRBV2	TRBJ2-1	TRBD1	TGTGCCAGCAGTGACCGGGACAGGTACAATGAGCAGTTCTTC	CASSDRDRYNEQFF
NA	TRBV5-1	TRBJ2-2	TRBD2	TGCGCCAGCAGCTTGGGTCATAATGGACTAGCGAAGAACACCGGGGAGCTGTTTTTT	CASSLGHNGLAKNTGELFF
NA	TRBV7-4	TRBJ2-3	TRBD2	TGTGCCAGCAGCGTAGCTAGCGGGGGGACCACAGATACGCAGTATTTT	CASSVASGGTTDTQYF
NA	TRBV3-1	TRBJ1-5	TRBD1	TGTGCCAGCAGCCAAACTCCCGGGACAGGAAATCAGCCCCAGCATTTT	CASSQTPGTGNQPQHF
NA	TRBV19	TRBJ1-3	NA	TGTGCCAATAGCTTATCAGACTCTGGAAACACCATATATTTT	CANSLSDSGNTIYF
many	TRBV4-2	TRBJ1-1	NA	TGTGCCAGCAGCCAAGAGATCTTACAGACGAACACTGAAGCTTTCTTT	CASSQEILQTNTEAFF
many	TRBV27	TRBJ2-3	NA	TGTGCCAGCAGTTTAGGCTGGGCTCAGGATACGCAGTATTTT	CASSLGWAQDTQYF
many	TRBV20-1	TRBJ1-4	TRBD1	TGCAGTGCTAGAGATCCGACAGGGGTCACGGAAAAACTGTTTTTT	CSARDPTGVTEKLFF
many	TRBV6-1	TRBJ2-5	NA	TGTGCCAGCAGCCCCCACGCGGAGACCCAGTACTTC	CASSPHAETQYF
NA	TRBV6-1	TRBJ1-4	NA	TGTGCCATCAGTGTCGATTTGAATGAAAAACTGTTTTTT	CAISVDLNEKLFF
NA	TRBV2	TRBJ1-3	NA	TGTGCCAGCATGGGGACGGGATCAATCCCCACCATATATTTT	CASMGTGSIPTIYF
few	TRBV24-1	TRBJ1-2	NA	TGTGCCACCAGTGATTTCAGGGGATTAGGCTACACCTTC	CATSDFRGLGYTF
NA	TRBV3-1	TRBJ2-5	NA	TGTGCCAGCAGCCAAGTTGACCAGTACTTC	CASSQVDQYF
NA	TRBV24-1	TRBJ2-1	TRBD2	TGTGCCACCAAGGGACTAGTGGGATTCTCCTACAATGAGCAGTTCTTC	CATKGLVGFSYNEQFF
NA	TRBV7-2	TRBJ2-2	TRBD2	TGTGCCAGCAGCTTAGGCGGGGGGGGCACCGGGGAGCTGTTTTTT	CASSLGGGGTGELFF
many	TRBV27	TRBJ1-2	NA	TGTGCCAGCAGTCTCTCTCGGACCTCCCCCTATGGCTACACCTTC	CASSLSRTSPYGYTF
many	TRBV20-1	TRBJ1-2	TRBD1	TGCAGTGCTGCCCGACAGGGGCCTTCAGGGGGCTACACCTTC	CSAARQGPSGGYTF
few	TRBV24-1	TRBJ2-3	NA	TGTGCCACCAGAACAGAAAATACGCAGTATTTT	CATRTENTQYF
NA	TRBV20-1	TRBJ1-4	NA	TGCAGTGCTCGAGACACCCGTGAAAAACTGTTTTTT	CSARDTREKLFF
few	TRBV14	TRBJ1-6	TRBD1	TGTGCCAGCAGCCAATTGGGGACAGGGTTTGGAGCTTCACCCCTCCACTTT	CASSQLGTGFGASPLHF
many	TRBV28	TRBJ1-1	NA	TGTGCCAGCATCAACACTGAAGCTTTCTTT	CASINTEAFF
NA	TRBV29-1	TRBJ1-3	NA	TGCAGCGTTGCCACCGCCTCTGGAAACACCATATATTTT	CSVATASGNTIYF